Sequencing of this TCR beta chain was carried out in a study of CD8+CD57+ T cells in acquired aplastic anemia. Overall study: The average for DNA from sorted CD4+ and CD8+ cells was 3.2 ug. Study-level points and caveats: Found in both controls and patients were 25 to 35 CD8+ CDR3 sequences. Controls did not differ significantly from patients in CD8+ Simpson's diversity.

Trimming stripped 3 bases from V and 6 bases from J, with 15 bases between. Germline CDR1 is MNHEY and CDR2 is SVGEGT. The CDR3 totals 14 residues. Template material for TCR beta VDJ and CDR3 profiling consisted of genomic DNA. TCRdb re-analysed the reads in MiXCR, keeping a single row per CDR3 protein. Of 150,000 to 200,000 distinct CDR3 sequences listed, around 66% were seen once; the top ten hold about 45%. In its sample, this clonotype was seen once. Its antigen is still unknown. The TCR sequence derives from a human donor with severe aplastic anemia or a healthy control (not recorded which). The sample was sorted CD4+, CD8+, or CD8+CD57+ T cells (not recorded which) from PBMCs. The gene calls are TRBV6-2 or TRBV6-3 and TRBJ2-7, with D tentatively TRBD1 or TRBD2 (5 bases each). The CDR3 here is CASSYSGAHGEQYF. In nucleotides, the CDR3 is TGTGCCAGCAGTTATTCCGGGGCACACGGCGAGCAGTACTTC.